These T cell receptor beta chains were read from a single sample in a study of T cells in Graves' hyperthyroidism and ophthalmopathy. Each CDR3 protein gets one entry after TCRdb re-called the multiplex PCR reads with MiXCR. The repertoire holds hundreds of thousands of distinct CDR3 sequences, with 15% to 18% as singletons. Sequenced: blood. Source of these receptors: a woman between 18 and 29 years old with Graves' hyperthyroidism. Each CDR3 is given with its conserved first and last residue. A D gene is named only where the DNA matches it firmly. Expanded clones are given a class, and other clones once, few, many or no size at all.

TRBV4-1	TRBJ2-5	NA	few	13	TGCGCCAGCAGCCCGGTTTTATCGGAGACCCAGTACTTC	CASSPVLSETQYF
TRBV30	TRBJ1-3	NA	NA	13	TGTGCCTGGAGAGCGGGGTCGGGAAACACCATATATTTT	CAWRAGSGNTIYF
TRBV6-1	TRBJ2-7	NA	many	11	TGTGCCAGCAGTTACGGGGTAGAGCAGTACTTC	CASSYGVEQYF
TRBV6-1	TRBJ2-5	TRBD1	few	17	TGTGCCAGCAGTGAAAGACGGCCGGGACAGGTACAAGAGACCCAGTACTTC	CASSERRPGQVQETQYF
TRBV13	TRBJ2-1	TRBD2	many	16	TGTGCCAGCAGCATTTTAGCGGGCGCCACCTACAATGAGCAGTTCTTC	CASSILAGATYNEQFF
TRBV11-2	TRBJ1-3	NA	few	13	TGTGCCAGCAGCTTCGGCTCTGGAAACACCATATATTTT	CASSFGSGNTIYF
TRBV7-8	TRBJ2-3	NA	many	15	TGTGCCAGCAGCTTAGTTCGAGCCGGGTCAGATACGCAGTATTTT	CASSLVRAGSDTQYF
TRBV27	TRBJ1-5	NA	many	14	TGTGCCAGCAGTTTGGCGGGGGTGGCTCAGCCCCAGCATTTT	CASSLAGVAQPQHF
TRBV11-3	TRBJ2-7	NA	many	13	TGTGCCAGCAGCTTAGATTCCGGGAGCGAGCAGTACTTC	CASSLDSGSEQYF
TRBV7-9	TRBJ1-2	TRBD1	many	17	TGTGCCAGCAGCTTAGAGTTCCCGCAGGGACAGAGCTATGGCTACACCTTC	CASSLEFPQGQSYGYTF
TRBV12-3/TRBV12-4	TRBJ2-4	NA	few	14	TGCGCCAGCAGCGCGACTCCAATCAAAAACATTCAGTACTTC	CASSATPIKNIQYF
TRBV20-1	TRBJ2-5	TRBD1	NA	15	TGCAGTGCTAGAAACGGGGACAGGGTGTGGGAGACCCAGTACTTC	CSARNGDRVWETQYF
TRBV4-2	TRBJ1-4	NA	many	14	TGTGCCAGCAGCCAAGTTGGCGATAATGAAAAACTGTTTTTT	CASSQVGDNEKLFF
TRBV18	TRBJ2-1	TRBD1	many	14	TGTGCCAGCTCATTCCGGACAGGGGGCAATGAGCAGTTCTTC	CASSFRTGGNEQFF
TRBV27	TRBJ1-2	NA	many	16	TGTGCCAGCAGTTTATCGTTGGGGGACCGGGGCTATGGCTACACCTTC	CASSLSLGDRGYGYTF
TRBV2	TRBJ2-5	NA	NA	15	TGTGCCAGCCGGATACGGACAAGGGGCGGAGAGACCCAGTACTTC	CASRIRTRGGETQYF
TRBV6-1	TRBJ1-5	NA	many	15	TGTGCCAGCAGTATCCAACACCTTAGCAATCAGCCCCAGCATTTT	CASSIQHLSNQPQHF
TRBV2	TRBJ2-3	NA	many	12	TGTGCCAGCAGTGCAACCGATTTAGCGCAGTATTTT	CASSATDLAQYF
TRBV6-1	TRBJ2-6	NA	NA	15	TGTGCCAGCAGTGTTGGGGGGCAAGGGGCCAACGTCCTGACTTTC	CASSVGGQGANVLTF
TRBV2	TRBJ2-3	TRBD2	many	14	TGTGCCAGCAGTAGCGGGGGGGACACAGATACGCAGTATTTT	CASSSGGDTDTQYF
TRBV5-1	TRBJ2-7	NA	many	17	TGCGCCAGCAGCTTGCTATATTGGGGGTTATCATCCTACGAGCAGTACTTC	CASSLLYWGLSSYEQYF
TRBV6-5	TRBJ2-5	NA	many	16	TGTGCCAGCAGTTACTCCACCGGGACACTCCAAGAGACCCAGTACTTC	CASSYSTGTLQETQYF
TRBV18	TRBJ1-4	TRBD1	many	14	TGTGCCAGCTCACCCCGGACAGGAAATGAAAAACTGTTTTTT	CASSPRTGNEKLFF
TRBV28	TRBJ2-7	NA	NA	12	TGTGCCATCCAGGGCGGGAACTACGAGCAGTACTTC	CAIQGGNYEQYF
TRBV3-1	TRBJ2-3	TRBD2	few	16	TGTGCCAGCAGCCCAGAGGCGGGGGGTAACACAGATACGCAGTATTTT	CASSPEAGGNTDTQYF
TRBV10-2	TRBJ1-1	NA	many	16	TGCGCCAGCAGTGAGGGTCCCGGAGGGGGGACCACTGAAGCTTTCTTT	CASSEGPGGGTTEAFF
TRBV10-1	TRBJ2-7	NA	NA	14	TGCGCCAGCAGTGCCGGTGGGGAGTCCTACGAGCAGTACTTC	CASSAGGESYEQYF
TRBV12-3/TRBV12-4	TRBJ2-1	NA	many	13	TGTGCCAGCAAAAGTATGGGGGCCAATGAGCAGTTCTTC	CASKSMGANEQFF
TRBV9	TRBJ2-3	TRBD2	many	16	TGTGCCAGCAGCATCCCCATGAGCGGGGTTTCAGATACGCAGTATTTT	CASSIPMSGVSDTQYF
TRBV12-3/TRBV12-4	TRBJ2-5	TRBD2	NA	14	TGTGCCAGCAGCCCACTAGCGTACCAAGAGACCCAGTACTTC	CASSPLAYQETQYF
TRBV14	TRBJ2-3	NA	NA	13	TGTGCCAGCAGCCTAGTGGTGGCAGATACGCAGTATTTT	CASSLVVADTQYF
TRBV9	TRBJ2-1	TRBD2	NA	16	TGTGCCAGCAGCGTAGCCGGGGGGGGCCGTTACAATGAGCAGTTCTTC	CASSVAGGGRYNEQFF
TRBV28	TRBJ1-2	NA	NA	12	TGTGCCAGCAGTTTTACGGTCTATGGCTACACCTTC	CASSFTVYGYTF
TRBV30	TRBJ2-5	TRBD2	NA	12	TGTGCCTCTCTAGCGGGACGGGGGGCCCAGTACTTC	CASLAGRGAQYF
TRBV12-3/TRBV12-4	TRBJ2-2	TRBD1	many	15	TGTGCCAGCAGTTTAGGGGACAGATACACCGGGGAGCTGTTTTTT	CASSLGDRYTGELFF
TRBV29-1	TRBJ2-4	TRBD1	NA	17	TGCAGCGCAAAGGCGACAGGGGCCAGTTTGGGCAAAAACATTCAGTACTTC	CSAKATGASLGKNIQYF
TRBV6-5	TRBJ2-4	NA	few	16	TGTGCCAGCAAGCAGAAAGACAGTCTAGCCAAAAACATTCAGTACTTC	CASKQKDSLAKNIQYF
TRBV11-2	TRBJ2-1	TRBD2	many	16	TGTGCCAGCAGCCCAAGGACTAGCGGGGGGGCCTATGAGCAGTTCTTC	CASSPRTSGGAYEQFF
TRBV5-1	TRBJ2-1	NA	many	15	TGCGCCAGCAGCCCCCCTCAGACGGGTAACAATGAGCAGTTCTTC	CASSPPQTGNNEQFF
TRBV12-3/TRBV12-4	TRBJ1-1	TRBD1	many	12	TGTGCCAGCAGGACAGGGGGCTCTGAAGCTTTCTTT	CASRTGGSEAFF
TRBV5-6	TRBJ1-4	TRBD1	many	16	TGTGCCAGCAGCCGAATGGCCGGGACAGTTAATGAAAAACTGTTTTTT	CASSRMAGTVNEKLFF
TRBV29-1	TRBJ1-1	NA	few	14	TGCAGCGTTGCCCTCCCACCGGCGAACACTGAAGCTTTCTTT	CSVALPPANTEAFF
TRBV5-1	TRBJ2-1	TRBD2	many	12	TGCGCCAGCAGGCGGGAGGGCTATGAGCAGTTCTTC	CASRREGYEQFF
TRBV2	TRBJ2-7	TRBD2	few	15	TGTGCCAGCAGTGAAATACTAGCGGGACCCTACGAGCAGTACTTC	CASSEILAGPYEQYF
TRBV28	TRBJ1-5	TRBD1	many	14	TGTGCCAGCAGCCTCGACAGGGGGGGTCTGCCCCAGCATTTT	CASSLDRGGLPQHF
TRBV28	TRBJ1-4	NA	many	15	TGTGCCAGCAGTTCCCCCGGTGCAACTAATGAAAAACTGTTTTTT	CASSSPGATNEKLFF
TRBV6-2/TRBV6-3	TRBJ2-1	TRBD2	few	13	TGTGCCTGCAGTTACGGCGGGGGGAATGAGCAGTTCTTC	CACSYGGGNEQFF
TRBV5-6	TRBJ2-3	TRBD2	many	15	TGTGCCAGCAGCTCGGGACTAGCTAGCACAGATACGCAGTATTTT	CASSSGLASTDTQYF
TRBV6-6	TRBJ1-2	NA	many	14	TGTGCCAGCAGTTACTCTGGCATTAACTATGGCTACACCTTC	CASSYSGINYGYTF
TRBV10-3	TRBJ2-1	TRBD2	few	14	TGTGCCATCAGTGAAGCGGGAGGCTACAATGAGCAGTTCTTC	CAISEAGGYNEQFF
TRBV5-1	TRBJ1-2	TRBD1	NA	15	TGCGCCAGCAGCGGCCGGGACAGGGGCTACTATGGCTACACCTTC	CASSGRDRGYYGYTF
TRBV6-1	TRBJ2-7	NA	many	12	TGTGCCAGCAGGGGGGGAGCCTACGAGCAGTACTTC	CASRGGAYEQYF
TRBV6-1	TRBJ2-3	TRBD1	many	15	TGTGCCAGCAGTAGACAGGGGCCCCCCACAGATACGCAGTATTTT	CASSRQGPPTDTQYF
TRBV18	TRBJ1-4	NA	many	15	TGTGCCAGCTCACCCCGGGACTCCCAAATGTACAAACTGTTTTTT	CASSPRDSQMYKLFF
TRBV2	TRBJ2-7	TRBD2	many	14	TGTGCCAGCGCCGGGCTAGCGGGAGCAAGGGAGCAGTACTTC	CASAGLAGAREQYF
TRBV10-2	TRBJ2-1	NA	NA	12	TGCGCCAGTAAGGGGATCTACAATGAGCAGTTCTTC	CASKGIYNEQFF
TRBV6-9	TRBJ2-1	TRBD1	NA	15	TGTGCCAGCAGTTACTGGGACAGGGGAGACAATGAGCAGTTCTTC	CASSYWDRGDNEQFF